Listed here are 2 T cell receptor beta chains from one sample, sequenced in a study of regulatory T cells in long-lasting Graves disease. The time point here: newly diagnosed GD, antithyroid drugs for less than 3 months. Following extraction of RNA from PBMCs, that RNA was used to make the TCR library. To make TCR beta libraries, researchers used iRepertoire HTBI primers and Arm-PCR of CDR3 regions. TCRdb independently ran MiXCR on the multiplex PCR reads; one entry per CDR3 protein. This sample has fewer than 450,000 distinct CDR3 sequences, with over 14% found just once. Separately, the same data were catalogued under a study of T cells in Graves' hyperthyroidism and ophthalmopathy.

Specimen: peripheral blood mononuclear cells (PBMCs), collected at new diagnosis, from a patient treated with antithyroid drugs. The source of these receptors is a woman between 40 and 50 years old with Graves disease.

This clonotype was seen repeatedly, ten times or more. This chain connects TRBV5-1 to TRBJ2-7; no firm D call. V was pared by 5 bases and J by 3 bases, with 15 bases between. CDR1 and CDR2 (germline): SGHRS, YFSETQ. The CDR3 loop spans 14 amino acids. The DNA for the CDR3 is TGCGCCAGCAGAGGTGGCCCGTGGGACTACGAGCAGTACTTC. Translating gives CASRGGPWDYEQYF.

In this sample, this clonotype turned up many times. The CDR3 DNA reads TGTGCCAGCAGCTTTAGCGGGCGCTCCTACGAGCAGTACTTC. This codes for CASSFSGRSYEQYF. The chain recombines TRBV7-2 with TRBJ2-7, with 7 bases matching TRBD2. V lost 3 bases, J lost 0 bases, and 2 bases stayed unmatched. Germline V gene sequence: CDR1 SGHTA, CDR2 FQGNSA. The CDR3 extends over 14 amino acids. Full variable domain (remainder filled in from reference TRBV7-2 and TRBJ2-7): GAGVSQSPSNKVTEKGKDVELRCDPISGHTALYWYRQSLGQGLEFLIYFQGNSAPDKSGLPSDRFSAERTGGSVSTLTIQRTQQEDSAVYLCASSFSGRSYEQYFGPGTRLTVT.